The 19 T cell receptor beta chains below all came from one sample that was sequenced in a study of CD8 T cells in Susac syndrome. Reverse transcription of about 0.45 to 1 ug RNA was carried out with random hexamers. TCRdb re-derived calls from the immunoSEQ multiplex PCR reads in MiXCR, one entry per CDR3 protein. Among 180,000 or so distinct CDR3 sequences, around 95% were seen once, and the ten largest hold about 0.093%. The sample consisted of CD4+ T cells from PBMCs. The origin of the receptors is a human donor with multiple sclerosis.

The chain combines TRBV9 with TRBJ2-2; D tentatively reads TRBD1 or TRBD2 (5 bases each). V was clipped by 3 bases and J by 7 bases, with 10 bases between them. This CDR3 has 13 residues. The germline V gene has CDR1 SGDLS and CDR2 YYNGEE. CDR3 in amino acids: CASSDRGVGELFF. CDR3 nucleotides: TGTGCCAGCAGCGACCGAGGGGTCGGGGAGCTGTTTTTT.

The V gene is TRBV2, the J gene TRBJ1-2; a possible D gene is TRBD1 (6 bases). CDR3 length: 15 residues. Germline assignment: CDR1 SNHLY and CDR2 FYNNEI. Trimming cost V 3 bases and J 8 bases, with 19 bases left between them. CDR3 DNA sequence: TGTGCCAGCAGTGACTCCACAGGGAGGGGGAGAGGCTACACCTTC. Amino acid sequence: CASSDSTGRGRGYTF.

J is TRBJ2-7 and V is TRBV18; either TRBD1 or TRBD2 may supply D (5 bases each). V lost 6 bases to trimming and J lost 7 bases, with 19 bases between them. This CDR3 spans 14 amino acids. Germline CDR1 KGHSH, CDR2 LQKENI. This CDR3 is CASSPELGVREQYF. The CDR3 nucleotides read TGTGCCAGCTCTCCCGAGTTGGGGGTGAGGGAGCAGTACTTC.

V is TRBV27 and J is TRBJ1-6, with TRBD1 identical over 11 bases. There are 13 residues in the CDR3. Germline V lookup: CDR1 MNHEY, CDR2 SMNVEV (reference sequence). Trimming removed 6 bases from V and 8 bases from J; junction bases left unmatched: 0. CDR3 residues: CASRGQGDSPLHF. Written as DNA, the CDR3 is TGTGCCAGCAGGGGACAGGGGGATTCACCCCTCCACTTT.

The chain joins TRBV11-3 to TRBJ1-1; D is perhaps TRBD1 (5 bases). The CDR3 is made up of 13 amino acids. Looked up from germline, CDR1 is SGHNT and CDR2 is YENEEA. Trimming stripped 4 bases from V and 7 bases from J, with 13 bases between. The DNA of the CDR3 is TGTGCCAGCAGCTCCCGCGCGGGGCTTGAAGCTTTCTTT. It is translated as CASSSRAGLEAFF.

V gene TRBV15 combines with J gene TRBJ2-5, with 12 bases lining up with TRBD2. Germline CDR1 is LNHNV and CDR2 is YYDKDF (reference sequence). Losses at the gene ends were 0 bases for V and 8 bases for J; bases not matched to a gene: 10. The CDR3 totals 17 residues. The CDR3 region has the DNA TGTGCCACCAGCAGAGATTATCGACTAGCGGGGGAAGTCACCCAGTACTTC. Amino acids: CATSRDYRLAGEVTQYF.

V gene TRBV9 combines with J gene TRBJ1-2, with D tentatively TRBD1 (5 bases). Germline values: CDR1 SGDLS, CDR2 YYNGEE. V shed 0 bases and J shed 3 bases, with 18 bases lying between them. The CDR3 consists of 17 residues. The CDR3 DNA sequence: TGTGCCAGCAGCGTAGCACCCATTTCCAGAGGGGACTATGGCTACACCTTC. It yields the protein CASSVAPISRGDYGYTF.

The rearrangement uses TRBV6-1 and TRBJ1-2; no clear D. CDR1 is MNHNS, CDR2 SASEGT, per germline. The CDR3 has 12 amino acids. V lost 4 bases, J lost 5 bases, and 8 bases lay in between. This CDR3 reads CASSVKVYGYTF. The CDR3 DNA sequence: TGTGCCAGCAGTGTGAAGGTTTATGGCTACACCTTC.

The chain is built from TRBV15 and TRBJ2-7; TRBD2 agrees at 7 bases. The germline gives CDR1 LNHNV, CDR2 YYDKDF (reference sequence). There are 13 residues in the CDR3. V shed 7 bases and J 5 bases; nucleotides not matched to a gene: 8. The CDR3 DNA follows: TGTGCCACCACCAGGAAGGCGGGGGACGAGCAGTACTTC. Translated, it gives CATTRKAGDEQYF.

The V gene is TRBV29-1, the J gene TRBJ2-4, with D possibly being TRBD1 (6 bases). Per the germline V gene, CDR1 is SQVTM and CDR2 is ANQGSEA. The CDR3 length is 13 residues. Trimming stripped 6 bases from V and 7 bases from J, with 16 bases between. CDR3 residues: CSVGDTMGNIQYF. CDR3 nucleotide sequence: TGCAGCGTGGGGGACACGATGGGGAACATTCAGTACTTC.

This chain links TRBV5-4 with TRBJ1-2; D unresolved. Germline lookup yields CDR1 SGHNT and CDR2 YYREEE (reference sequence). Trimming pared 0 bases from V and 0 bases from J, leaving 12 bases between. The length of the CDR3 is 16 residues. The CDR3 loop reads CASSLGVLRANYGYTF. Here the CDR3 DNA reads TGTGCCAGCAGCTTGGGGGTTCTTAGGGCTAACTATGGCTACACCTTC. Full variable domain (missing parts from reference TRBV5-4 and TRBJ1-2): ETGVTQSPTHLIKTRGQQVTLRCSSQSGHNTVSWYQQALGQGPQFIFQYYREEENGRGNFPPRFSGLQFPNYSSELNVNALELDDSALYLCASSLGVLRANYGYTFGSGTRLTVV.

The chain carries TRBV5-6 and TRBJ1-6; 7 bases line up with TRBD1. V lost 7 bases and J lost 8; bases outside the gene matches: 3. This CDR3 is 12 amino acids long. CDR1 SGHDT and CDR2 YYEEEE come from the germline V gene. The CDR3 sequence is CASGDRYSPLHF. The CDR3 bases are TGTGCCAGCGGGGACAGATATTCACCCCTCCACTTT.

V usage is TRBV5-1 and J usage is TRBJ1-6; D ambiguous. The CDR3 covers 14 residues. Per germline, CDR1 SGHRS and CDR2 YFSETQ. The germline V and J ends were trimmed by 1 base and 8 bases, with 10 bases remaining between them. In DNA form, the CDR3 reads TGCGCCAGCAGCTTGTCTCATTCGGATTCACCCCTCCACTTT. As protein: CASSLSHSDSPLHF.

The V call is TRBV24-1, the J call TRBJ2-7, with TRBD1 matching 9 bases. The CDR3 is 15 residues long. J lost 5 bases, V lost 2 bases, and 6 bases had no gene match. CDR1 is KGHDR, CDR2 SFDVKD, per germline. CDR3 loop: CATSDSGQGSHEQYF. In nucleotides, the CDR3 is TGTGCCACCAGTGATTCGGGACAGGGAAGTCACGAGCAGTACTTC.

The J gene is TRBJ1-4, the V gene TRBV4-1; 10 bases agree with TRBD1. Looked up from germline, CDR1 is MGHRA and CDR2 is YSYEKL. V trimming: 0 bases; J trimming: 8 bases; junction bases outside the gene matches: 3. This CDR3 is built from 15 residues. CDR3 sequence: CASSQEGTGDEKLFF. The CDR3, as DNA: TGCGCCAGCAGCCAAGAAGGGACAGGGGACGAAAAACTGTTTTTT.

The chain links TRBV7-9 to TRBJ1-6; TRBD1 agrees at 7 bases. This CDR3 contains 15 residues. V lost 0 bases to trimming and J lost 10 bases; unmatched junction nucleotides: 6. Looked up from germline, CDR1 is SEHNR and CDR2 is FQNEAQ (reference sequence). Written as DNA, the CDR3 is TGTGCCAGCAGCTTAGCAACCACCAGGGGGTCACCCCTCCACTTT. Protein product: CASSLATTRGSPLHF.

This chain connects TRBV30 to TRBJ2-3, with D unresolved. Germline V lookup: CDR1 GTSNPN, CDR2 SVGIG (reference sequence). CDR3 length: 13 amino acids. The ends were cut back, 0 bases at V and 4 bases at J, with 8 bases in the middle. CDR3 in DNA: TGTGCCTGGAGTGTACAGAGCGCAGATACGCAGTATTTT. Translated: CAWSVQSADTQYF.

Only one count was recorded for this clonotype. The chain links TRBV20-1 to TRBJ1-1; no clear D. Trimming pared 6 bases from V and 1 base from J, leaving 18 bases between. CDR3 size: 15 residues. Per the germline V gene, CDR1 is DFQATT and CDR2 is SNEGSKA (reference sequence). CDR3 region: CSAHNSEGGNTEAFF. The CDR3 nucleotides read TGCAGTGCCCATAACTCTGAGGGCGGGAACACTGAAGCTTTCTTT.

The V call is TRBV2, the J call TRBJ1-3; D gene uncertain. V was shortened by 3 bases and J by 0 bases, with 3 bases between the two germline ends. The CDR3 consists of 13 residues. CDR1 and CDR2 (germline): SNHLY, FYNNEI. Here the CDR3 DNA reads TGTGCCAGCAGTGACAACTCTGGAAACACCATATATTTT. Its translation: CASSDNSGNTIYF.